This passage covers 10 T cell receptor beta chains from one sample sequenced in a study of shared clonotypes between healthy human individuals. TCRdb keeps only in-frame clones here, not all; method: immunoSEQ multiplex PCR. Of 2,500,000 or so clones listed, roughly 93% were seen once; the top ten hold about 0.34%. Material for sequencing was naive CD4+ T cells from PBMCs. Specified subset: CD45RA+ positively selected. The receptors were sampled from a man between 18 and 35 years old in good health. Some clones in this sample may be carry-over from other donors' samples.

CDR3 sequence (DNA): TGTGCCAGCCGGGGACGGGGGAACTCTGGGGCCAACGTCCTGACTTTC. Protein: CASRGRGNSGANVLTF. The V and J genes are TRBV27 and TRBJ2-6; tentative D call: TRBD2 (6 bases). The ends were cut back, 8 bases at V and 0 bases at J, with 14 bases in the middle. Germline loops: CDR1 MNHEY, CDR2 SMNVEV (reference sequence). The CDR3 is 16 residues long.

The chain uses TRBV15 and TRBJ2-5; 9 positions agree with TRBD2. Per the germline V gene, CDR1 is LNHNV and CDR2 is YYDKDF (reference sequence). The CDR3 totals 17 residues. V lost 0 bases to trimming and J lost 5 bases; unmatched junction nucleotides: 10. The CDR3 here is CATSRDPASGMVETQYF. CDR3 coding DNA: TGTGCCACCAGCAGAGATCCCGCTAGCGGGATGGTGGAGACCCAGTACTTC.

The chain recombines TRBV5-1 with TRBJ2-3; the D gene is possibly TRBD2 (7 bases). V shed 3 bases and J shed 1 base, with 15 bases lying between them. Germline CDR1 SGHRS, CDR2 YFSETQ. The CDR3 sequence is 16 residues long. The CDR3 spells CASSSGGPGGTDTQYF. CDR3 nucleotide sequence: TGCGCCAGCAGCTCGGGGGGCCCGGGGGGCACAGATACGCAGTATTTT. Based on the CDR3 plus reference TRBV5-1 and TRBJ2-3, the full variable domain is KAGVTQTPRYLIKTRGQQVTLSCSPISGHRSVSWYQQTPGQGLQFLFEYFSETQRNKGNFPGRFSGRQFSNSRSEMNVSTLELGDSALYLCASSSGGPGGTDTQYFGPGTRLTVL.

The chain joins TRBV7-2 to TRBJ1-1; no clear D. V was trimmed by 1 base and J by 11 bases, leaving 14 bases between them. This CDR3 is 13 amino acids long. Germline CDR1 reads SGHTA; CDR2 reads FQGNSA. The CDR3 nucleotides read TGTGCCAGCAGCTTAGGGCGGTACCAAGCGGCTTTCTTT. Its translation is CASSLGRYQAAFF. Together with reference TRBV7-2 and TRBJ1-1, the CDR3 gives the full variable domain: GAGVSQSPSNKVTEKGKDVELRCDPISGHTALYWYRQSLGQGLEFLIYFQGNSAPDKSGLPSDRFSAERTGGSVSTLTIQRTQQEDSAVYLCASSLGRYQAAFFGQGTRLTVV.

This clone was counted between two and nine times. This chain connects TRBV30 to TRBJ1-1; D ambiguous. Germline values: CDR1 GTSNPN, CDR2 SVGIG (reference sequence). V was cut by 2 bases and J by 2 bases, with 9 bases left in between. The CDR3 is 13 residues long. The CDR3 loop reads CAWSWYSNTEAFF. CDR3 bases: TGTGCCTGGAGTTGGTACTCCAACACTGAAGCTTTCTTT.

Many counts were recorded for this clone. The chain combines TRBV11-2 with TRBJ1-2; D ambiguous. CDR3 length equals 15 residues. The V gene's germline CDR1 is SGHAT and CDR2 FQNNGV. Trimming removed 5 bases from V and 0 bases from J, with 13 bases in between. This CDR3 reads CASSALRETNYGYTF. The CDR3, as DNA: TGTGCCAGCAGCGCCCTCCGGGAGACTAACTATGGCTACACCTTC.

V and J are TRBV18 and TRBJ2-5, with 7 bases lining up with TRBD1. The germline V gene encodes CDR1 KGHSH and CDR2 LQKENI. The CDR3 length is 14 residues. V shed 5 bases and J 1 base; nucleotides not matched to a gene: 4. CDR3 in amino acids: CASSSGTAQETQYF. CDR3 bases: TGTGCCAGCTCATCCGGGACAGCCCAAGAGACCCAGTACTTC.

This sequence joins TRBV6-5 and TRBJ1-4; TRBD1 is a possible D gene (5 bases). Germline CDR1 MNHEY, CDR2 SVGAGI. The V end was cut by 5 bases, the J end by 4 bases, with 11 bases between. This CDR3 has 14 amino acids. The CDR3 nucleotides read TGTGCCAGCAGTAAGACAGCAATTAATGAAAAACTGTTTTTT. It translates to CASSKTAINEKLFF.

The chain has TRBV5-4 and TRBJ2-7, with D maybe TRBD2 (7 bases). CDR1 is SGHNT and CDR2 is YYREEE in the germline V gene (reference sequence). CDR3 length: 15 residues. With 4 bases removed from V and 2 bases from J, the gap between germline ends came to 16 bases. The CDR3: CASSVRGGPTYEQYF. CDR3 bases: TGTGCCAGCAGCGTTAGGGGGGGACCAACCTACGAGCAGTACTTC.

V is TRBV5-5 and J is TRBJ1-2, with D maybe TRBD1 (6 bases). Germline V lookup: CDR1 SGHKS, CDR2 YYEKEE (reference sequence). This CDR3 is built from 13 residues. V was trimmed by 4 bases and J by 3 bases, leaving 10 bases between them. The CDR3 loop reads CASSQRQDYGYTF. In nucleotides, the CDR3 is TGTGCCAGCAGCCAAAGACAGGACTATGGCTACACCTTC.